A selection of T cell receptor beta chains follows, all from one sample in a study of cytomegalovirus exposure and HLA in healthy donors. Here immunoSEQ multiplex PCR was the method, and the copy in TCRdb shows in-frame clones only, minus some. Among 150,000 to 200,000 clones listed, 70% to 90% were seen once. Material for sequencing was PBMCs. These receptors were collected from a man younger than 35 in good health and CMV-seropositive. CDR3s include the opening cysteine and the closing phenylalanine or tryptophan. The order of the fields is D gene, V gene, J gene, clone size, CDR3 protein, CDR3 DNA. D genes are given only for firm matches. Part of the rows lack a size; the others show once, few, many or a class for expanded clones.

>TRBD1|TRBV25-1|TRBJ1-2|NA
CASSLSGTGLNYGYTF
TGTGCCAGCAGTCTCTCCGGGACAGGCTTAAACTACGGCTACACCTTC
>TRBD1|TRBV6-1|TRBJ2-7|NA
CASSDPTGDDRYF
TGTGCCAGCAGCGATCCTACAGGGGACGATAGGTACTTC
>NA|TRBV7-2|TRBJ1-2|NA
CASNPGGPMTGYTF
TGTGCCAGCAACCCGGGGGGGCCGATGACTGGCTACACCTTC
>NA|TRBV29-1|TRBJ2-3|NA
CSVREGTQYF
TGCAGCGTTCGCGAGGGAACGCAGTATTTT
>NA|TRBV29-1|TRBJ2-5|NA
CSVDLNIQETQYF
TGCAGCGTTGATTTAAACATACAAGAGACCCAGTACTTC
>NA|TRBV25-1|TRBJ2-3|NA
CASSSQTDRRGTDTQYF
TGTGCCAGCAGTTCACAGACGGACAGGAGGGGAACAGATACGCAGTATTTT
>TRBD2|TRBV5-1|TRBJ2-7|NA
CASSLGRASGSYEQYF
TGCGCCAGCAGCTTGGGGCGGGCTAGCGGATCCTACGAGCAGTACTTC
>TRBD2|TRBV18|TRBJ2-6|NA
CASSSTSGGIPLLITNVLTF
TGTGCCAGCTCATCAACTAGCGGGGGGATCCCCCTTCTGATAACCAACGTCCTGACTTTC
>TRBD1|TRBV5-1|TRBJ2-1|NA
CASGGTGGPNEQFF
TGCGCCAGCGGCGGGACAGGGGGGCCCAATGAGCAGTTCTTC
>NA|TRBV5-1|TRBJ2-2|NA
CASSDPGAGELFF
TGCGCCAGCAGCGATCCCGGGGCCGGGGAGCTGTTTTTT
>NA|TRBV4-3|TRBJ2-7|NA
CASSQVRQASYEQYF
TGCGCCAGCAGCCAAGTTCGACAGGCTTCCTACGAGCAGTACTTC
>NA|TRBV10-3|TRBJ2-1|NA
CAITSTVMNYNEQFF
TGTGCCATCACTTCGACAGTGATGAATTACAATGAGCAGTTCTTC
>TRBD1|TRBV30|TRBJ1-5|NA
CAWSSRGDQPQHF
TGTGCCTGGAGCTCCAGGGGGGATCAGCCCCAGCATTTT
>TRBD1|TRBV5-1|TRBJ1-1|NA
CASSHMGQGELMNTEAFF
TGCGCCAGCAGCCACATGGGACAGGGAGAATTAATGAACACTGAAGCTTTCTTT
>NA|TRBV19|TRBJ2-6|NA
CASSLRGGAGANVLTF
TGTGCCAGTAGTTTGAGAGGCGGGGCTGGGGCCAACGTCCTGACTTTC
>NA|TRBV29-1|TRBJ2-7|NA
CSVVSPGNEQYF
TGCAGCGTTGTGTCCCCAGGCAACGAGCAGTACTTC
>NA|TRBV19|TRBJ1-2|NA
CAIRAREPSYGYTF
TGTGCCATCCGGGCCAGGGAACCTTCCTATGGCTACACCTTC
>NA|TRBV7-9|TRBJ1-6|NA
CASSLRGGNSPLHF
TGTGCCAGCAGCTTACGGGGGGGGAATTCACCCCTCCACTTT
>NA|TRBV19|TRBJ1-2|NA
CASSIAAGYGYTF
TGTGCCAGTAGTATAGCCGCAGGGTATGGCTACACCTTC
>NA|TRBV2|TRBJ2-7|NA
CASRVRPAYEQYF
TGTGCCAGCAGGGTCAGGCCCGCCTACGAGCAGTACTTC
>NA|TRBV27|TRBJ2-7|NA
CASSSKGTPNYEQYF
TGTGCCAGCAGTTCGAAGGGGACACCAAACTACGAGCAGTACTTC
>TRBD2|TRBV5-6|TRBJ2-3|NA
CASSPDGGAPDTQYF
TGTGCCAGCAGCCCCGACGGGGGGGCCCCGGATACGCAGTATTTT
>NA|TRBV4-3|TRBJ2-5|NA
CASSQDLTGGLTETQYF
TGCGCCAGCAGCCAAGATCTTACGGGGGGCCTTACGGAGACCCAGTACTTC
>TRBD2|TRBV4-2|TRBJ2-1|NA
CASSQVAFRVSGGAGSEQFF
TGTGCCAGCAGCCAAGTTGCCTTTAGAGTTAGCGGGGGGGCTGGTAGTGAGCAGTTCTTC
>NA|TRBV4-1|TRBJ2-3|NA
CASSQEAGDTQYF
TGCGCCAGCAGCCAAGAGGCAGGAGATACGCAGTATTTT
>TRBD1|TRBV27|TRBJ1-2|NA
CASTRTGNYGYTF
TGTGCCAGCACCCGGACAGGGAACTATGGCTACACCTTC
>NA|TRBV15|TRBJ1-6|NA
CALTSVRERSPLHF
TGTGCCCTGACGAGCGTAAGGGAGCGATCACCCCTCCACTTT
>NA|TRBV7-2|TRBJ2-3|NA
CASSLGGGGTDTQYF
TGTGCCAGCAGCTTAGGCGGGGGCGGCACAGATACGCAGTATTTT
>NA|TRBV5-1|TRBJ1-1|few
CASSNGGWGEAFF
TGCGCCAGCAGCAATGGGGGCTGGGGTGAAGCTTTCTTT
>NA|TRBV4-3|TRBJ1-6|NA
CASSQDTGRGALDINSPLHF
TGCGCCAGCAGCCAAGATACGGGCCGGGGGGCGCTGGATATCAATTCACCCCTCCACTTT
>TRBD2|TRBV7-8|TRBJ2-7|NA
CASRASGTVNPYEQYF
TGTGCCAGCCGCGCCAGCGGGACGGTTAACCCCTACGAGCAGTACTTC
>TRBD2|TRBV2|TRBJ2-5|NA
CASSEDIGGVGETQYF
TGTGCCAGCAGTGAAGATATCGGGGGGGTCGGAGAGACCCAGTACTTC
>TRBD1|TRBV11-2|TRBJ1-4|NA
CASRSTGGADEKLFF
TGTGCCAGCAGATCTACAGGGGGCGCGGATGAAAAACTGTTTTTT
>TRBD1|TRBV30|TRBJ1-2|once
CAWRTGDGYTF
TGTGCCTGGAGGACAGGGGACGGCTACACCTTC
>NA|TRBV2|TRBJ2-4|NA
CASSEAGENIQYF
TGTGCCAGCAGTGAAGCAGGGGAAAACATTCAGTACTTC
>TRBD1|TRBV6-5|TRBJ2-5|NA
CASTPGQGVTQYF
TGTGCCAGCACCCCGGGACAGGGTGTGACCCAGTACTTC
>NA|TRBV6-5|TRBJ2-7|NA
CASSYSRAGEFEQYF
TGTGCCAGCAGTTACTCGAGGGCAGGGGAATTCGAGCAGTACTTC